This T cell receptor beta chain was documented in a study of regulatory T cells in long-lasting Graves disease. Study results and caveats: Sharing of public clonotypes was greater in persistent patients (about 2,700) than in new patients (roughly 1,000).

Noted time point: persistent/refractory GD, antithyroid drugs over 5 years with positive TRAb. From PBMCs, RNA was extracted and then used to make the TCR library. The authors built TCR beta libraries using iRepertoire HTBI primers and Arm-PCR of CDR3 regions. TCRdb re-derived calls from the multiplex PCR reads in MiXCR, one entry per CDR3 protein. The sample carries 420,000 or so distinct CDR3 sequences, around 24% recorded once. On this clonotype itself: The antigen is not known.

Sample: peripheral blood mononuclear cells (PBMCs), taken when the disease was refractory, from a patient treated with antithyroid drugs. The source is a female donor with Graves disease.

CDR3 sequence: CSARDFHYEQYF. The CDR3 nucleotides read TGCAGTGCCCGGGACTTCCACTACGAGCAGTACTTC. The chain links TRBV20-1 to TRBJ2-7, with D possibly TRBD2 on 6 matching bases. The CDR3 is 12 amino acids. Trimming took 6 bases from V and 3 from J, leaving 12 bases between them. Germline lookup yields CDR1 DFQATT and CDR2 SNEGSKA (reference sequence).